The 21 T cell receptor beta chains in this list originate from one sample, sequenced in a study of blood T cell repertoires in COVID-19. Measured with immunoSEQ multiplex PCR; TCRdb has only the in-frame clones, and not every one. The sample has hundreds of thousands of clones, roughly 90% seen once; the top ten hold approximately 4%. Sequencing input: peripheral blood. The receptors derive from a woman aged 50 to 60 with active or convalescent COVID-19.

The chain uses TRBV12-3 or TRBV12-4 and TRBJ1-1; D ambiguous. V was clipped by 5 bases and J by 11 bases, with 12 bases between them. This CDR3 has 11 residues. CDR3 amino acids: CASSMASGAFF. CDR3 in DNA: TGTGCCAGCAGTATGGCCTCGGGGGCTTTCTTT.

This clone has a single count. The rearrangement uses TRBV19 and TRBJ2-7, with a weak D call TRBD2 (5 bases). Trimming left V 0 bases short and J 0 bases short, with 9 bases between. The germline gives CDR1 LNHDA, CDR2 SQIVND (reference sequence). The CDR3 runs 15 residues. The CDR3 region is CASSIDLGSSYEQYF. The CDR3 nucleotides are TGTGCCAGTAGTATAGATCTAGGGAGCTCCTACGAGCAGTACTTC.

This clone was picked up one time. The chain is built from TRBV6-5 and TRBJ1-1; the D gene is possibly TRBD1 (5 bases). Trimming took off 7 bases at V and 6 bases at J, with 18 bases between the two ends. The CDR3 totals 14 residues. Germline assignment: CDR1 MNHEY and CDR2 SVGAGI. The CDR3 loop is CASNTGGGRAEAFF. In DNA form, the CDR3 reads TGTGCCAGCAACACGGGGGGAGGTAGGGCTGAAGCTTTCTTT.

This clone was counted once. The V and J genes are TRBV12-5 and TRBJ2-1; the match to TRBD1 covers 10 bases. Per germline, CDR1 LGHNT and CDR2 FRNRAP. Germline trimming cut 4 bases from V and 8 bases from J; bases unmatched to any gene: 8. The CDR3 has 15 residues. CDR3 in amino acids: CASGSLDRGTHEQFF. The DNA for the CDR3 is TGTGCTAGTGGTTCCTTGGACAGGGGGACCCATGAGCAGTTCTTC.

The chain combines TRBV11-1 with TRBJ2-3; TRBD2 is a possible D gene (6 bases). The germline gives CDR1 SGHAT, CDR2 FQDESV (reference sequence). This CDR3 comprises 15 residues. Trimming removed 5 bases at V and 3 bases at J, with 15 bases between. In DNA form, the CDR3 reads TGTGCCAGCAGCCCTCGCGGGGAAGCGACAGATACGCAGTATTTT. Residues: CASSPRGEATDTQYF.

The V gene is TRBV7-3, the J gene TRBJ1-1, with unresolved D. The germline V and J ends were trimmed by 2 bases and 5 bases, with 9 bases remaining between them. The length of the CDR3 is 13 residues. CDR1 and CDR2 (germline): SGHTA, FQGTGA. The CDR3 sequence: CASSLGGETEAFF. CDR3 coding DNA: TGTGCCAGCAGCTTAGGCGGGGAGACTGAAGCTTTCTTT.

This chain uses TRBV10-3 with TRBJ2-7; D call uncertain. Trimming shortened V by 0 bases and J by 2 bases, and 8 bases separated the two germline ends. Per germline, CDR1 ENHRY and CDR2 SYGVKD. CDR3 length: 14 residues. CDR3 bases: TGTGCCATCAGTGAGTCGATCCAGACCTACGAGCAGTACTTC. Translated, it gives CAISESIQTYEQYF.

The chain has TRBV4-1 and TRBJ2-5, with 8 nucleotides matching TRBD2. Trimming at V came to 4 bases and at J to 7 bases, leaving 2 bases not matched to a gene. In germline, CDR1 is MGHRA, CDR2 YSYEKL. This CDR3 is built from 12 residues. This chain's CDR3 is CASSPAGGTQYF. As DNA, the CDR3 is TGCGCCAGCAGCCCGGCGGGGGGGACCCAGTACTTC.

V usage is TRBV12-3 or TRBV12-4 and J usage is TRBJ1-1; D is perhaps TRBD1 (6 bases). Trimming left V 3 bases short and J 7 bases short, with 9 bases between. The CDR3 is 12 residues long. The CDR3 protein is CASSFTGSEAFF. CDR3 DNA: TGTGCCAGCAGTTTCACAGGGAGTGAAGCTTTCTTT.

The rearrangement links TRBV27 to TRBJ1-5; TRBD1 is a possible D gene (6 bases). Germline V gene lookup returns CDR1 MNHEY and CDR2 SMNVEV (reference sequence). Trimming stripped 4 bases from V and 5 bases from J, with 15 bases between. CDR3 size: 15 residues. The CDR3 DNA reads as TGTGCCAGCAGTTCCTACCAGGGGAGGGATCAGCCCCAGCATTTT. As protein: CASSSYQGRDQPQHF.

The V call is TRBV5-1, the J call TRBJ2-5; 12 positions agree with TRBD2. Germline values: CDR1 SGHRS, CDR2 YFSETQ. The CDR3 extends over 16 amino acids. V lost 7 bases, J lost 5 bases, and 12 bases stayed unmatched. CDR3 region: CASERTSGVMGETQYF. The CDR3 DNA sequence: TGCGCCAGCGAGAGGACTAGCGGGGTTATGGGGGAGACCCAGTACTTC.

The genes are TRBV5-1 and TRBJ1-4, with 9 bases identical to TRBD1. CDR1 SGHRS and CDR2 YFSETQ come from the germline V gene. J lost 2 bases, V lost 4 bases, and 6 bases had no gene match. This CDR3 spans 16 amino acids. The chain's CDR3 is CASSLRTGATNEKLFF. The CDR3 DNA sequence: TGCGCCAGCAGCCTACGGACAGGGGCCACTAATGAAAAACTGTTTTTT.

The chain combines TRBV19 with TRBJ2-6; no clear D gene. Per germline, CDR1 LNHDA and CDR2 SQIVND (reference sequence). The ends were cut back, 4 bases at V and 0 bases at J, with 13 bases in the middle. The CDR3 totals 17 residues. The CDR3 DNA sequence: TGTGCCAGTAGTACGGAATACCTAGTCTCTGGGGCCAACGTCCTGACTTTC. It is translated as CASSTEYLVSGANVLTF.

The V gene is TRBV7-9, the J gene TRBJ2-1, with 7 bases lining up with TRBD1. V shed 5 bases and J 9 bases; nucleotides not matched to a gene: 16. Germline CDR1 reads SEHNR; CDR2 reads FQNEAQ (reference sequence). The CDR3 covers 16 residues. CDR3: CASSIYTGTASGEQFF. The CDR3 nucleotides are TGTGCCAGCAGCATCTATACCGGGACAGCTTCGGGTGAGCAGTTCTTC.

The chain uses TRBV5-4 and TRBJ1-2; 8 positions agree with TRBD1. The V gene end was trimmed by 2 bases and the J gene end by 7 bases; junction bases not matched to a gene: 7. CDR3 length: 14 amino acids. Germline V gives CDR1 SGHNT, CDR2 YYREEE (reference sequence). The CDR3 nucleotides read TGTGCCAGCAGCTTAAATACAGGGGGGCTTGGCTACACCTTC. Translated, it gives CASSLNTGGLGYTF.

With respect to this clone: At one end the junction does not follow the germline gene, possibly because of a read error. The CDR3 loop is CARSLGEGGQPQHF. CDR3 nucleotide sequence: TGCGCCCGCAGCTTGGGGGAGGGGGGCCAGCCCCAGCATTTT. The J gene is TRBJ1-5, the V gene TRBV5-6; tentative D call: TRBD1 (6 bases). The CDR3 has 14 residues. From germline, CDR1 is SGHDT and CDR2 YYEEEE.

V usage is TRBV4-3 and J usage is TRBJ1-1; tentative D call: TRBD1 (5 bases). Germline V gene data show CDR1 as LGHNA and CDR2 as YSLEER. This CDR3 is 14 amino acids long. The V and J ends lost 1 base and 8 bases respectively, with 14 bases between them. CDR3 DNA: TGCGCCAGCAGCCAAGGTACAGATCCAGGGGAAGCTTTCTTT. Translation gives CASSQGTDPGEAFF.

The J gene is TRBJ1-1, the V gene TRBV3-1 (or the pseudogene TRBV3-2); possibly TRBD1 for D (6 bases). Trimming took 1 base from V and 7 from J, leaving 13 bases between them. The length of the CDR3 is 14 residues. CDR1 and CDR2 (germline): LGHDT, YNNKEL (reference sequence). The CDR3 sequence is CASSQAGGGSEAFF. CDR3 DNA sequence: TGTGCCAGCAGCCAAGCGGGAGGGGGGAGTGAAGCTTTCTTT.

In this sample, this clone turned up once. The chain links TRBV12-3 or TRBV12-4 to TRBJ2-1; D perhaps matches TRBD2 (6 bases). V was shortened by 3 bases and J by 12 bases, with 9 bases between the two germline ends. The CDR3 is 11 residues long. CDR3 sequence (DNA): TGTGCCAGCAGTTTGGGGGGACTGCAGTTCTTC. It yields the protein CASSLGGLQFF.

The chain employs TRBV11-2 and TRBJ2-7; 8 nucleotides line up with TRBD2. The trim removed 6 bases at V and 2 bases at J, leaving 15 bases unmatched. The germline V gene encodes CDR1 SGHAT and CDR2 FQNNGV. CDR3 size: 17 residues. The CDR3 DNA follows: TGTGCCAGCAGTCCCGGACTAGCCCCTCTGGTAACCTACGAGCAGTACTTC. It codes for CASSPGLAPLVTYEQYF.

This clone has just one count. This chain's CDR3 is CASSLRRGRGTDTQYF. As DNA, the CDR3 is TGTGCCAGCAGTTTAAGGAGGGGGCGCGGCACAGATACGCAGTATTTT. The rearrangement uses TRBV28 and TRBJ2-3, with a weak D call TRBD1 (7 bases). Germline-derived CDR1 and CDR2 are MDHEN and SYDVKM. The CDR3 has 16 amino acids. V gave up 2 bases and J gave up 1 base, with 13 bases separating them.